This T cell receptor beta chain was documented in a study of T cells in Graves' hyperthyroidism and ophthalmopathy. Study background: Before any treatment, at initial diagnosis, peripheral blood was collected.

Using RNA transcripts as the source, TCR beta CDR3 regions were amplified. With the HTBI primer set, the TCR CDR3 went through a first round of RT-PCR. MiXCR was run by TCRdb on the multiplex PCR reads, yielding one entry per CDR3 protein. This sample has under 350,000 distinct CDR3 sequences, with over 15% found just once. The germline V gene has CDR1 SGHRS and CDR2 YFSETQ. The CDR3 is made up of 16 amino acids. V gave up 1 base and J gave up 4 bases; unmatched junction bases: 7. This clonotype was seen at least ten times. Its antigen is undetermined. Overall study findings and caveats: In blood, most of the thyroid clonotypes expanded above 0.001 were also present.

The TCR comes from a woman aged 60 to 75 with Graves' ophthalmopathy. Material for sequencing was blood. The V and J genes are TRBV5-1 and TRBJ2-2, with 7 bases lining up with TRBD1. The CDR3 nucleotides read TGCGCCAGCAGCTTGTACGGGACAGCTTCCACCGGGGAGCTGTTTTTT. Its protein is CASSLYGTASTGELFF.